Listed below are T cell receptor beta chains from one sample, sequenced in a study of T-cell reconstitution after alpha-beta-depleted transplantation in children. A single record per CDR3 protein comes from TCRdb applying MiXCR to the PCR reads. The sample carries about 260,000 distinct CDR3 sequences, 8.2% recorded once. Sequenced here: PBMCs, mostly from graft donor cells, sampled 180 days after TCRalphabeta/CD19-depleted stem cell transplant. These TCRs come from a male patient younger than 18 who had a stem cell transplant for acute lymphoblastic leukemia, so the T cells may come from the graft donor. The CDR3 runs from the conserved cysteine through the conserved F or W. A D gene is named only where the DNA matches it firmly. Not all rows give a size; the values are once, few, many and, for expanded clones, a class.

j_call: TRBJ2-5
clone_size: many
d_call: -
v_call: TRBV5-1
cdr3_aa: CASSPRVTQETQYF
cdr3_nt: TGCGCCAGCAGCCCTAGGGTAACACAAGAGACCCAGTACTTC

j_call: TRBJ1-5
clone_size: -
d_call: -
v_call: TRBV29-1
cdr3_aa: CSADNGTLGHF
cdr3_nt: TGCAGCGCCGATAATGGGACATTGGGACATTTT

j_call: TRBJ1-5
clone_size: many
d_call: TRBD1
v_call: TRBV6-5
cdr3_aa: CASSYQGANQPQHF
cdr3_nt: TGTGCCAGCAGTTATCAGGGGGCGAATCAGCCCCAGCATTTT

j_call: TRBJ2-3
clone_size: -
d_call: -
v_call: TRBV6-1
cdr3_aa: CASSPTGWGDTQYF
cdr3_nt: TGTGCCAGCAGTCCAACAGGGTGGGGGGATACGCAGTATTTT

j_call: TRBJ2-7
clone_size: few
d_call: TRBD2
v_call: TRBV20-1
cdr3_aa: CSAIWGGSEQYF
cdr3_nt: TGCAGTGCTATCTGGGGGGGGTCCGAGCAGTACTTC

j_call: TRBJ2-7
clone_size: many
d_call: -
v_call: TRBV28
cdr3_aa: CASSFTGNEQYF
cdr3_nt: TGTGCCAGCAGTTTTACCGGGAACGAGCAGTACTTC

j_call: TRBJ2-3
clone_size: few
d_call: -
v_call: TRBV7-3
cdr3_aa: CASSLNSNTQYF
cdr3_nt: TGTGCCAGCAGCTTAAACTCGAATACGCAGTATTTT

j_call: TRBJ1-5
clone_size: -
d_call: -
v_call: TRBV27
cdr3_aa: CASSPLAGISNQPQHF
cdr3_nt: TGTGCCAGCAGTCCGCTAGCGGGGATTAGCAATCAGCCCCAGCATTTT

j_call: TRBJ2-1
clone_size: many
d_call: -
v_call: TRBV25-1
cdr3_aa: CASSEYSSTGMSSYNEQFF
cdr3_nt: TGTGCCAGCAGTGAATATTCCTCGACCGGGATGTCATCCTACAATGAGCAGTTCTTC

j_call: TRBJ2-7
clone_size: many
d_call: TRBD1
v_call: TRBV7-2
cdr3_aa: CASSGYRTGIEQQYF
cdr3_nt: TGTGCCAGCAGCGGATATCGGACAGGGATTGAACAGCAGTACTTC

j_call: TRBJ2-1
clone_size: many
d_call: TRBD1
v_call: TRBV10-3
cdr3_aa: CAIRPGQGDNEQFF
cdr3_nt: TGTGCCATCAGGCCGGGACAGGGAGACAATGAGCAGTTCTTC

j_call: TRBJ2-5
clone_size: many
d_call: -
v_call: TRBV2
cdr3_aa: CASSDGRAQETQYF
cdr3_nt: TGTGCCAGCAGTGACGGCAGGGCCCAAGAGACCCAGTACTTC

j_call: TRBJ1-5
clone_size: many
d_call: -
v_call: TRBV7-9
cdr3_aa: CASSLSGGSNQPQHF
cdr3_nt: TGTGCCAGCAGCTTATCGGGGGGGAGCAATCAGCCCCAGCATTTT

j_call: TRBJ2-1
clone_size: many
d_call: TRBD2
v_call: TRBV4-1
cdr3_aa: CASSALAGGNNEQFF
cdr3_nt: TGCGCCAGCAGCGCCCTAGCGGGAGGTAACAATGAGCAGTTCTTC

j_call: TRBJ1-1
clone_size: many
d_call: -
v_call: TRBV5-6
cdr3_aa: CASSPLRGEDTEAFF
cdr3_nt: TGTGCCAGCAGCCCCTTAAGAGGGGAAGATACTGAAGCTTTCTTT

j_call: TRBJ2-5
clone_size: many
d_call: TRBD1
v_call: TRBV15
cdr3_aa: CATMGQGKETQYF
cdr3_nt: TGTGCCACCATGGGACAGGGAAAAGAGACCCAGTACTTC

j_call: TRBJ1-1
clone_size: many
d_call: -
v_call: TRBV10-3
cdr3_aa: CAIIGENTEAFF
cdr3_nt: TGTGCCATCATAGGGGAGAACACTGAAGCTTTCTTT

j_call: TRBJ2-7
clone_size: many
d_call: TRBD2
v_call: TRBV9
cdr3_aa: CASSAGTSGSDLYF
cdr3_nt: TGTGCCAGCAGCGCCGGGACTAGCGGGAGTGACCTGTACTTC

j_call: TRBJ2-3
clone_size: many
d_call: -
v_call: TRBV12-3/TRBV12-4
cdr3_aa: CATSKGGLVDTQYF
cdr3_nt: TGTGCCACCTCAAAGGGGGGGCTAGTGGATACGCAGTATTTT

j_call: TRBJ2-7
clone_size: many
d_call: -
v_call: TRBV5-6
cdr3_aa: CASSLGRLYEQYF
cdr3_nt: TGTGCCAGCAGCTTGGGACGGCTCTACGAGCAGTACTTC

j_call: TRBJ2-2
clone_size: many
d_call: -
v_call: TRBV7-2
cdr3_aa: CASSADVTGELFF
cdr3_nt: TGTGCCAGCAGCGCCGATGTGACCGGGGAGCTGTTTTTT

j_call: TRBJ2-7
clone_size: many
d_call: TRBD1
v_call: TRBV4-3
cdr3_aa: CASSQALPTGSSYEQYF
cdr3_nt: TGCGCCAGCAGCCAGGCCCTCCCGACAGGGAGCTCCTACGAGCAGTACTTC

j_call: TRBJ1-5
clone_size: many
d_call: TRBD1
v_call: TRBV12-3/TRBV12-4
cdr3_aa: CASSLATGDLNQPQHF
cdr3_nt: TGTGCCAGCAGTTTAGCCACAGGGGACCTCAATCAGCCCCAGCATTTT

j_call: TRBJ2-3
clone_size: many
d_call: -
v_call: TRBV14
cdr3_aa: CASSQVSTYTQYF
cdr3_nt: TGTGCCAGCAGCCAAGTGTCTACCTATACGCAGTATTTT

j_call: TRBJ2-5
clone_size: many
d_call: TRBD2
v_call: TRBV28
cdr3_aa: CASSLGTILQETQYF
cdr3_nt: TGTGCCAGCAGTTTGGGGACTATCCTCCAAGAGACCCAGTACTTC

j_call: TRBJ2-2
clone_size: many
d_call: -
v_call: TRBV12-3/TRBV12-4
cdr3_aa: CASAPTHTGELFF
cdr3_nt: TGTGCCAGCGCTCCCACGCACACCGGGGAGCTGTTTTTT

j_call: TRBJ1-5
clone_size: few
d_call: TRBD1
v_call: TRBV19
cdr3_aa: CASSLRRTGDYPQHF
cdr3_nt: TGTGCCAGTAGTCTTCGCCGGACAGGGGACTATCCCCAGCATTTT

j_call: TRBJ1-2
clone_size: -
d_call: -
v_call: TRBV29-1
cdr3_aa: CSVRRAADATYGYTF
cdr3_nt: TGCAGCGTTCGGAGGGCAGCTGATGCGACTTATGGCTACACCTTC

j_call: TRBJ1-5
clone_size: many
d_call: -
v_call: TRBV9
cdr3_aa: CASSVGFRSDQPQHF
cdr3_nt: TGTGCCAGCAGCGTAGGATTCCGGTCGGATCAGCCCCAGCATTTT

j_call: TRBJ2-5
clone_size: few
d_call: TRBD2
v_call: TRBV5-5
cdr3_aa: CASSLTSSGEETQYF
cdr3_nt: TGTGCCAGCAGCTTGACATCTAGCGGGGAAGAGACCCAGTACTTC